This record concerns one T cell receptor (beta chain) sequence. Its antigen is undetermined. This entry belongs to a study of T cell responses to AZD1222 COVID-19 vaccine. Measured with immunoSEQ multiplex PCR; TCRdb has only the in-frame clones, and not every one. The data hold under 150,000 clones, with around 87% observed a single time. J gave up 6 bases and V 7 bases, and 9 bases lay outside the gene matches. In germline, CDR1 is SQVTM, CDR2 ANQGSEA. The CDR3 consists of 14 residues. General observations from the study: There were vaccine-associated CD4 TCRs across spike, dominant at 160-218 and 743-854. Samples come after the peak T cell response, not at day 14.

This TCR derives from an adult in good health. The source material was peripheral blood, sampled on day 0 of AZD1222 vaccination. J is TRBJ2-1 and V is TRBV29-1; 10 nucleotides agree with TRBD2. The CDR3 sequence is CSGSIAGGANEQFF. For the CDR3, the DNA is TGCAGCGGATCGATAGCGGGGGGAGCCAATGAGCAGTTCTTC.